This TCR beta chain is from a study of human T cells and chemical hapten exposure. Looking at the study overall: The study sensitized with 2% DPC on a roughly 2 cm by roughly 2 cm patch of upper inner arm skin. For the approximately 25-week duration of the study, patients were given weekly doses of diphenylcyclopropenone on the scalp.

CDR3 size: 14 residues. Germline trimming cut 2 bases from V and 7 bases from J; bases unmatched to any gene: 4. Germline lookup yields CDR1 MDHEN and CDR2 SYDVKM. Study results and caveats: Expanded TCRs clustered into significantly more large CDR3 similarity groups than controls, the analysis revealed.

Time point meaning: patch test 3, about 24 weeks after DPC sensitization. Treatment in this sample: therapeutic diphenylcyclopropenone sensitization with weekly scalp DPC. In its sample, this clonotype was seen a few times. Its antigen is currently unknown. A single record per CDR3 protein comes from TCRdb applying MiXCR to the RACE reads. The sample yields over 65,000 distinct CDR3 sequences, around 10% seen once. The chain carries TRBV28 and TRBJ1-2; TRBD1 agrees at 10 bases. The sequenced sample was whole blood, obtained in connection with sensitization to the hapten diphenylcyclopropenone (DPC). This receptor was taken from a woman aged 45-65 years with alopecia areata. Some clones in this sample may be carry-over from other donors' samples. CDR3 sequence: CASSLRWTGGGYTF. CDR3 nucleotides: TGTGCCAGCAGTTTACGCTGGACAGGGGGTGGCTACACCTTC.